Detailed here is one T cell receptor beta chain. Every TCR cDNA molecule bore its own unique molecular identifier. TCRdb re-derived calls from the 5' RACE reads in MiXCR, one entry per CDR3 protein. The repertoire holds around 110,000 distinct CDR3 sequences, over 9% seen once, with over 15% in the top ten. Germline CDR1 and CDR2: MGHDK and SYGVNS. This CDR3 contains 15 residues. V lost 1 base and J 1 base, leaving 11 bases between the germline ends. These data come from a study of spatial heterogeneity in lung cancer. Study-level background: Donors were roughly 72 untreated early-stage non-small cell lung cancer patients. More than eight raw reads, on average, carried each unique TCR and UMI combination.

Time point indicated: blood at routine non-recurrence follow-up after resection. Tumor, nontumor lung or frozen PBMC supplied whole RNA, sequenced without sorting. The source is a male donor with early-stage non-small cell lung cancer. The chain combines TRBV25-1 with TRBJ2-7; perhaps TRBD1 as D (6 bases). The sample was PBMCs, taken at follow-up. This CDR3 is CASSEWGRGSYEQYF. As DNA, the CDR3 is TGTGCCAGCAGTGAATGGGGCAGGGGTTCCTACGAGCAGTACTTC.